These 26 T cell receptor beta chains originate from one sample sequenced in a study of T cells in Graves' hyperthyroidism and ophthalmopathy. RNA transcripts were the template for amplifying TCR beta CDR3 regions. First-round RT-PCR of the TCR CDR3 relied on the HTBI primer set. Via MiXCR, TCRdb re-called the multiplex PCR reads, giving one row per CDR3 protein. Here the sample spans 700,000 to 850,000 distinct CDR3 sequences, 30% to 40% being singletons. The sequencing input was blood. All receptors derive from a woman aged 40 to 49 with Graves' hyperthyroidism.

The chain joins TRBV12-5 to TRBJ1-4, with D uncertain. Trimming took off 3 bases at V and 3 bases at J, with 11 bases between the two ends. This CDR3 is built from 15 residues. Germline V gene sequence: CDR1 LGHNT, CDR2 FRNRAP. The CDR3 nucleotides are TGTGCTAGTGGTTTAGCCCGCGGAGCTAATGAAAAACTGTTTTTT. Translation: CASGLARGANEKLFF.

This clonotype appeared many times. This chain links TRBV7-2 with TRBJ1-2, with D possibly TRBD1 on 6 matching bases. CDR1 is SGHTA and CDR2 is FQGNSA in the germline V gene. V lost 5 bases and J lost 4, with 11 bases in between. The CDR3 covers 13 residues. CDR3 protein: CASSPEDSYGYTF. In DNA, the CDR3 is TGTGCCAGCAGCCCAGAGGACAGCTATGGCTACACCTTC.

The rearrangement joins TRBV15 to TRBJ2-5, with D possibly called TRBD1 or TRBD2 (6 bases each). The CDR3 spans 15 residues. Germline V gene data show CDR1 as LNHNV and CDR2 as YYDKDF (reference sequence). Trimming cost V 3 bases and J 5 bases, with 16 bases left between them. CDR3 bases: TGTGCCACCAGCAGTGAGTTGGGGGGCGGGGAGACCCAGTACTTC. It yields the protein CATSSELGGGETQYF. The whole variable domain, filled in from reference TRBV15 and TRBJ2-5, reads DAMVIQNPRYQVTQFGKPVTLSCSQTLNHNVMYWYQQKSSQAPKLLFHYYDKDFNNEADTPDNFQSRRPNTSFCFLDIRSPGLGDTAMYLCATSSELGGGETQYFGPGTRLLVL.

This clonotype was seen repeatedly, ten times or more. This chain connects TRBV4-1 to TRBJ1-1; D is unclear. The CDR3 consists of 11 residues. Germline assignment: CDR1 MGHRA and CDR2 YSYEKL. V was cut by 4 bases and J by 7 bases, with 7 bases left in between. CDR3 DNA sequence: TGCGCCAGCAGCCGTTTCGGTGAAGCTTTCTTT. Translated, it gives CASSRFGEAFF.

The CDR3 DNA reads TGTGCCAGCGCGTCGGGGGGTAGGACCTGGGGGACGACGACATTCGGGGCTAACTATGGCTACACCTTC. Protein product: CASASGGRTWGTTTFGANYGYTF. The gene calls are TRBV6-1 and TRBJ1-2; tentative D call: TRBD1 (5 bases). Trimming removed 8 bases from V and 0 bases from J, with 40 bases in between. CDR3 length equals 23 residues. Per germline, CDR1 MNHNS and CDR2 SASEGT.

This clonotype was counted once. The V gene is TRBV7-3, the J gene TRBJ2-2; TRBD1 agrees at 11 bases. The germline CDR1 and CDR2 sequences are SGHTA and FQGTGA. Trimming removed 5 bases from V and 5 bases from J; junction bases left unmatched: 10. CDR3 length: 17 residues. The CDR3, as DNA: TGTGCCAGCAGCCCCGTTCCGGGACAGGGGGAAACCGGGGAGCTGTTTTTT. Protein product: CASSPVPGQGETGELFF.

This clonotype was picked up many times. V and J are TRBV7-9 and TRBJ1-1; D remains ambiguous. Germline V gene data show CDR1 as SEHNR and CDR2 as FQNEAQ (reference sequence). V was clipped by 3 bases and J by 0 bases, with 8 bases between them. The CDR3 is 14 residues long. CDR3 sequence: CASSFSTVNTEAFF. The CDR3, as DNA: TGTGCCAGCAGCTTTTCTACGGTGAACACTGAAGCTTTCTTT.

This chain connects TRBV6-5 to TRBJ2-7, with 8 bases fitting TRBD1. Germline assignment: CDR1 MNHEY and CDR2 SVGAGI. V lost 0 bases and J lost 3; bases outside the gene matches: 13. This CDR3 is built from 18 residues. CDR3 nucleotides: TGTGCCAGCAGTTACTCGTGGGTGGGGACAGGTCTTCTCTACGAGCAGTACTTC. It is translated as CASSYSWVGTGLLYEQYF.

Ten or more counts support this clonotype. The CDR3 DNA follows: TGTGCCAGCAGTCGGGACAGGGTGGGCTACGAGCAGTACTTC. Its protein product is CASSRDRVGYEQYF. This sequence joins TRBV6-5 and TRBJ2-7; 9 bases agree with TRBD1. The germline CDR1 and CDR2 sequences are MNHEY and SVGAGI. The CDR3 runs to 14 residues. Trimming at V came to 5 bases and at J to 3 bases, leaving 5 bases not matched to a gene.

There are a few counts of this clonotype. This chain links TRBV20-1 with TRBJ1-6, with D possibly TRBD1 on 6 matching bases. There are 15 residues in the CDR3. Trimming left V 2 bases short and J 10 bases short, with 18 bases between. CDR1 and CDR2 from the germline V gene are DFQATT and SNEGSKA (reference sequence). CDR3 sequence (DNA): TGCAGTGCTAGAAAACCCACAGGGACGGGCTCACCCCTCCACTTT. This encodes CSARKPTGTGSPLHF.

This clonotype was seen ten or more times. DNA of the CDR3: TGCAGCGCTAGACAGTCGGACACTGAAGCTTTCTTT. Protein product: CSARQSDTEAFF. The J gene is TRBJ1-1, the V gene TRBV29-1; D is possibly TRBD1 (5 bases). The length of the CDR3 is 12 residues. V gave up 7 bases and J gave up 3 bases, with 12 bases separating them. Germline values: CDR1 SQVTM, CDR2 ANQGSEA.

This clonotype was picked up a small number of times. The germline gene is not matched at one end of the junction; a read error may be the cause. This chain joins TRBV4-1 and TRBJ1-2; D gene uncertain. This CDR3 is 16 amino acids long. Germline values: CDR1 MGHRA, CDR2 YSYEKL. DNA of the CDR3: TGTGCCAGCAGCGACCGGCCTACGGCCTCTATTGGTCGCTACACCTTC. Residues: CASSDRPTASIGRYTF.

The rearrangement links TRBV9 to TRBJ1-1; tentative D call: TRBD1 (6 bases). This CDR3 comprises 16 residues. V lost 0 bases, J lost 0 bases, and 12 bases lay in between. The germline V gene has CDR1 SGDLS and CDR2 YYNGEE. The CDR3 DNA is TGTGCCAGCAGCGTAGGCGTCCAGGGGCTGAACACTGAAGCTTTCTTT. Its protein product is CASSVGVQGLNTEAFF.

This clonotype was counted ten times or more. This chain uses TRBV7-9 with TRBJ1-6; D gene ambiguous. The CDR3 is 18 residues long. The V gene lost 1 base and the J gene lost 0 bases, with 13 bases spanning the gap. Per germline, CDR1 SEHNR and CDR2 FQNEAQ (reference sequence). This CDR3 reads CASSLGPSRSSYNSPLHF. CDR3 sequence (DNA): TGTGCCAGCAGCTTAGGTCCGAGTAGGAGCTCCTATAATTCACCCCTCCACTTT.

The chain carries TRBV4-1 and TRBJ2-5, with TRBD2 matching 8 bases. The junction had 6 bases not matched to a gene; V was cut back by 4 bases and J by 5 bases. This CDR3 region has 14 residues. Germline V gives CDR1 MGHRA, CDR2 YSYEKL. CDR3 residues: CASSPGGAVETQYF. CDR3 coding DNA: TGCGCCAGCAGCCCCGGGGGGGCCGTGGAGACCCAGTACTTC.

The chain carries TRBV7-3 and TRBJ1-1; unclear D gene. Trimming stripped 4 bases from V and 3 bases from J, with 12 bases between. From germline, CDR1 is SGHTA and CDR2 FQGTGA. The CDR3 loop spans 14 amino acids. The CDR3, as DNA: TGTGCCAGCAGCTCTGGAGGATTGTACACTGAAGCTTTCTTT. Protein product: CASSSGGLYTEAFF.

This clonotype has just a few counts. V usage is TRBV10-3 and J usage is TRBJ2-2; 10 nucleotides line up with TRBD1. Germline V lookup: CDR1 ENHRY, CDR2 SYGVKD. This CDR3 has 13 amino acids. V was clipped by 10 bases and J by 7 bases; unmatched bases: 6. The CDR3 bases are TGTGCCACTTCCCGGGACAGGGGCGGGGAGCTGTTTTTT. This gives the protein CATSRDRGGELFF.

This sequence joins TRBV6-2 or TRBV6-3 and TRBJ2-5; unclear D gene. This CDR3 is built from 10 residues. The V end lost 6 bases, the J end lost 3 bases, and 2 bases lay between the germline ends. Germline CDR1 MNHEY, CDR2 SVGEGT. The chain's CDR3 is CASRKETQYF. CDR3 nucleotide sequence: TGTGCCAGCAGGAAAGAGACCCAGTACTTC.

This clonotype was seen once. An end of the junction differs from the germline gene, which may be a read error. The CDR3 sequence: CSVVQGGKTVF. The CDR3 DNA follows: TGCAGCGTTGTTCAGGGGGGAAAAACTGTTTTT. The chain carries TRBV29-1 and TRBJ1-4; TRBD1 matches at 7 bases. CDR1 is SQVTM, CDR2 ANQGSEA, per germline. The CDR3 runs to 11 residues.

This clonotype was detected ten times or more. The chain has TRBV7-2 and TRBJ1-3, with TRBD1 matching 7 bases. Trimming took 5 bases from V and 3 from J; bases not matched to a gene: 4. This CDR3 is built from 14 residues. Germline assignment: CDR1 SGHTA and CDR2 FQGNSA. The CDR3 reads CASSQNRGGNTIYF. CDR3 DNA: TGTGCCAGCAGCCAAAACAGGGGTGGAAACACCATATATTTT.

CDR3 in amino acids: CASNFGGGYETQYF. In DNA form, the CDR3 reads TGTGCCAGCAATTTCGGGGGAGGGTACGAGACCCAGTACTTC. The genes are TRBV7-2 and TRBJ2-5, with TRBD2 matching 7 bases. V gave up 7 bases and J gave up 5 bases; unmatched junction bases: 10. CDR3 size: 14 residues. Germline assignment: CDR1 SGHTA and CDR2 FQGNSA.

The gene calls are TRBV7-2 and TRBJ1-2; D ambiguous. The CDR3 has 12 amino acids. The V and J ends lost 1 base and 12 bases respectively, with 12 bases between them. Germline V CDR1 and CDR2: SGHTA, FQGNSA. The CDR3 DNA reads TGTGCCAGCAGCTTAGGGGGTGGAGGAAACACCTTC. Translated, it gives CASSLGGGGNTF.

This rearrangement joins TRBV3-1 to TRBJ1-1; TRBD1 is a possible D gene (5 bases). Germline values: CDR1 LGHDT, CDR2 YNNKEL (reference sequence). The V and J ends lost 0 bases and 8 bases respectively, with 13 bases between them. The CDR3 runs to 14 residues. CDR3 residues: CASSQEGTSPEAFF. The CDR3, as DNA: TGTGCCAGCAGCCAAGAGGGGACGTCCCCCGAAGCTTTCTTT.

The chain couples TRBV29-1 to TRBJ2-7, with 10 bases lining up with TRBD2. The trim removed 2 bases at V and 7 bases at J, leaving 11 bases unmatched. The CDR3 totals 15 residues. Germline CDR1 reads SQVTM; CDR2 reads ANQGSEA. CDR3 protein: CSVERGLATKDEQYF. The CDR3 DNA reads as TGCAGCGTTGAACGGGGACTAGCGACGAAGGATGAGCAGTACTTC.

At least ten counts were recorded for this clonotype. This chain uses TRBV7-2 with TRBJ2-5; D unresolved. Germline V gene sequence: CDR1 SGHTA, CDR2 FQGNSA. This CDR3 has 14 amino acids. V lost 1 base, J lost 5 bases, and 11 bases lay in between. The CDR3 DNA follows: TGTGCCAGCAGCTTAGGTCATTTAAGGGAGACCCAGTACTTC. Translation gives CASSLGHLRETQYF. Full variable domain (missing parts from reference TRBV7-2 and TRBJ2-5): GAGVSQSPSNKVTEKGKDVELRCDPISGHTALYWYRQSLGQGLEFLIYFQGNSAPDKSGLPSDRFSAERTGGSVSTLTIQRTQQEDSAVYLCASSLGHLRETQYFGPGTRLLVL.

In its sample, this clonotype was seen many times. The chain links TRBV7-9 to TRBJ2-5; D unclear. This CDR3 comprises 13 residues. V lost 4 bases, J lost 5 bases, and 11 bases lay in between. Germline CDR1 and CDR2: SEHNR and FQNEAQ (reference sequence). CDR3 DNA sequence: TGTGCCAGCAGCTCGAGTTCGTGGGAGACCCAGTACTTC. Encoded protein: CASSSSSWETQYF.